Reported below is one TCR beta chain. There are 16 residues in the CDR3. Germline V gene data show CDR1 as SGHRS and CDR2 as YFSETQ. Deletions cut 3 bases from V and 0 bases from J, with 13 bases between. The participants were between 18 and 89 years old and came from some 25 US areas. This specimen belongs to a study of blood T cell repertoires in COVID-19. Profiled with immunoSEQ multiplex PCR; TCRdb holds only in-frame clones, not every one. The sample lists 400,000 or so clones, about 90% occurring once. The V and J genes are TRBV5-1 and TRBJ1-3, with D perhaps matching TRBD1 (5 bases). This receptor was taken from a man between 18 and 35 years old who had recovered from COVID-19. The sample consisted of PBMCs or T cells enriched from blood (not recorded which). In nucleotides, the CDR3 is TGCGCCAGCAGCTGGGCGGGACGGAGCTCTGGAAACACCATATATTTT. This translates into CASSWAGRSSGNTIYF.